These 4 T cell receptor beta chains were all obtained from the same sample, sequenced in a study of OX40 agonist ivuxolimab in advanced cancers. Assay used: immunoSEQ multiplex PCR; TCRdb lists only in-frame clones, some missing. Here the sample spans some 70,000 clones, 86% being singletons. The material sequenced was CD4+ or CD8+ T cells sorted from blood, taken in a trial of the OX40 agonist ivuxolimab. Receptors originate from an adult with an advanced solid tumor such as melanoma, head and neck, liver or kidney cancer.

The gene calls are TRBV2 and TRBJ2-7; perhaps TRBD1 as D (6 bases). Between the trimmed V and J ends, which lost 1 base and 5 bases, there was a span of 9 bases. CDR1 and CDR2 (germline): SNHLY, FYNNEI. The CDR3 totals 13 residues. The CDR3 nucleotides are TGTGCCAGCAGTGAAGACAGGGAACACGAGCAGTACTTC. As protein: CASSEDREHEQYF.

This sequence joins TRBV10-2 and TRBJ2-7; possibly TRBD1 for D (5 bases). There are 13 residues in the CDR3. Germline V gene sequence: CDR1 WSHSY, CDR2 SAAADI. The ends were cut back, 6 bases at V and 3 bases at J, with 12 bases in the middle. CDR3 DNA sequence: TGCGCCAGCAGACAGGCCCCCGACTACGAGCAGTACTTC. Amino acid sequence: CASRQAPDYEQYF.

The chain links TRBV7-2 to TRBJ2-5; no firm D call. V was shortened by 3 bases and J by 7 bases, with 12 bases between the two germline ends. Germline V CDR1 and CDR2: SGHTA, FQGNSA. The CDR3 sequence is 13 residues long. The DNA of the CDR3 is TGTGCCAGCAGCTTCAAAGGCGTGGGGACCCAGTACTTC. Translated: CASSFKGVGTQYF.

J is TRBJ2-5 and V is TRBV7-9, with TRBD2 as a possible D gene (6 bases). CDR1 and CDR2 (germline): SEHNR, FQNEAQ (reference sequence). The CDR3 loop spans 14 amino acids. V shed 0 bases and J shed 5 bases, with 10 bases lying between them. The CDR3 region is CASSLAGGRETQYF. The DNA for the CDR3 is TGTGCCAGCAGCTTAGCGGGGGGTCGGGAGACCCAGTACTTC.